These 3 T cell receptor beta chains were all obtained from the same sample, sequenced in a study of low-dose radiotherapy and immunotherapy resistance in tumors. Alpha and beta chains were covered, as first-strand cDNA relied on TRAV- and TRBV-specific primers. It was with a constant-region primer and a V-primer adapter that TCRs were amplified over roughly 19 PCR cycles. TCRdb analysed the reads with MiXCR anew, one entry per CDR3 protein. The table includes tens of thousands of distinct CDR3 sequences, 18% detected once. The time point here: before trial treatment. The sample consisted of PBMCs, taken before treatment. The receptor source for this set is a male donor with prostate cancer.

This clonotype was counted many times. This chain uses TRBV29-1 with TRBJ2-1, with D tentatively TRBD1 (6 bases). Per the germline V gene, CDR1 is SQVTM and CDR2 is ANQGSEA. This CDR3 contains 15 residues. With 5 bases removed from V and 8 bases from J, the gap between germline ends came to 22 bases. The CDR3 DNA reads TGCAGCGTTCAGTTACAGGGCAGAGCTAATGATGAGCAGTTCTTC. It translates to CSVQLQGRANDEQFF.

This clonotype occurred many times. The CDR3 reads CASSQVTGPTDTQYF. For the CDR3, the DNA is TGTGCCAGCAGCCAAGTAACGGGGCCCACAGATACGCAGTATTTT. The rearrangement joins TRBV3-1 to TRBJ2-3, with D perhaps assigned TRBD1 or TRBD2 (5 bases each). The V gene's germline CDR1 is LGHDT and CDR2 YNNKEL (reference sequence). Deletions cut 1 base from V and 2 bases from J, with 10 bases between. This CDR3 has 15 residues.

This clonotype was recorded many times. This sequence joins TRBV5-1 and TRBJ2-2; D tentatively fits TRBD1 or TRBD2 (5 bases each). Trimming removed 4 bases at V and 9 bases at J, with 13 bases between. This CDR3 has 13 amino acids. In germline, CDR1 is SGHRS, CDR2 YFSETQ. CDR3 residues: CASSLTGGRELFF. Here the CDR3 DNA reads TGCGCCAGCAGCCTGACTGGGGGTCGGGAGCTGTTTTTT.